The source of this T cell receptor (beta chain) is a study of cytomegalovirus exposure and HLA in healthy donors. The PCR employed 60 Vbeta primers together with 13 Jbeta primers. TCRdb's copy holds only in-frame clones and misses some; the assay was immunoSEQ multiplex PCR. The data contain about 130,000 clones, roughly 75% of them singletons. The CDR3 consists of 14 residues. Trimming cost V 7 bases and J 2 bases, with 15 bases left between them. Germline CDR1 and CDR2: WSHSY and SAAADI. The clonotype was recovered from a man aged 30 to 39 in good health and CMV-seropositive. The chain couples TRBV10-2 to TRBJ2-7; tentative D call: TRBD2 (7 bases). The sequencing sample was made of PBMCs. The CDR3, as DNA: TGCGCCAGCATGTTCGGCGGGGGCCCCTACGAGCAGTACTTC. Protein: CASMFGGGPYEQYF.